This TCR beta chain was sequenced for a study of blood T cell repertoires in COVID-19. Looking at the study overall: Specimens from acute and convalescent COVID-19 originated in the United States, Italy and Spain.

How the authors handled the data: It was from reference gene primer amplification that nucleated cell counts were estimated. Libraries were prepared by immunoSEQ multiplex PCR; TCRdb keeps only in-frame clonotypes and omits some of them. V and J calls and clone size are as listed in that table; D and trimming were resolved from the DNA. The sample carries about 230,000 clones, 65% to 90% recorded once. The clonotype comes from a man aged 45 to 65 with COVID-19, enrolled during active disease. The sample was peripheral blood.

The CDR3 nucleotides are TGTGCCAGCTCCCCCGAGACCGGGACTAGCGGCTACGAGCAGTACTTC. This codes for CASSPETGTSGYEQYF. The chain has TRBV18 and TRBJ2-7, with 11 nucleotides matching TRBD2. Germline values: CDR1 KGHSH, CDR2 LQKENI. The CDR3 totals 16 residues. V dropped 6 bases and J dropped 3; count of bases not matched to a gene: 10.